A single sample is the source of the 32 T cell receptor beta chains below, sequenced in a study of blood T cell repertoires in COVID-19. Assay used: immunoSEQ multiplex PCR; TCRdb lists only in-frame clones, some missing. The repertoire has hundreds of thousands of clones, 86% of them found once; the top ten carry 2% to 2.5%. The sequencing sample was made of PBMCs or T cells enriched from blood (not recorded which). Receptor source: a woman in her forties or fifties who had recovered from COVID-19.

V gene TRBV28 combines with J gene TRBJ1-1, with 10 nucleotides matching TRBD1. The CDR3 sequence is 17 residues long. J gave up 1 base and V 4 bases, and 9 bases lay outside the gene matches. Germline CDR1 and CDR2: MDHEN and SYDVKM. The CDR3 region has the DNA TGTGCCAGCAGTTCTCCCCGGACAGGGGGAACGAACACTGAAGCTTTCTTT. Its translation: CASSSPRTGGTNTEAFF. Filled out from reference TRBV28 and TRBJ1-1, the complete variable domain reads DVKVTQSSRYLVKRTGEKVFLECVQDMDHENMFWYRQDPGLGLRLIYFSYDVKMKEKGDIPEGYSVSREKKERFSLILESASTNQTSMYLCASSSPRTGGTNTEAFFGQGTRLTVV.

A single count supports this clone. The V and J genes are TRBV28 and TRBJ2-1, with TRBD1 identical over 11 bases. Germline loops: CDR1 MDHEN, CDR2 SYDVKM. The V gene end was trimmed by 6 bases and the J gene end by 8 bases; junction bases not matched to a gene: 6. The CDR3 is made up of 14 amino acids. The CDR3 sequence: CASRRGQGVDEQFF. CDR3 DNA: TGTGCCAGCAGGCGGGGACAGGGGGTCGATGAGCAGTTCTTC.

The chain carries TRBV4-3 and TRBJ2-3; TRBD2 matches 9 bases. With 1 base clipped from V and 4 bases from J, the junction kept 9 bases outside the gene matches. Germline CDR1 is LGHNA and CDR2 is YSLEER. The CDR3 has 17 residues. CDR3 region: CASSQVGGGALADTQYF. CDR3 nucleotide sequence: TGCGCCAGCAGCCAAGTTGGCGGGGGGGCCCTCGCAGATACGCAGTATTTT.

This clone has a single count. V is TRBV5-1 and J is TRBJ1-1, with D possibly matching TRBD1 (5 bases). The V end was cut by 2 bases, the J end by 7 bases, with 9 bases between. Germline assignment: CDR1 SGHRS and CDR2 YFSETQ. There are 12 residues in the CDR3. CDR3: CASSFVGGEAFF. The CDR3, as DNA: TGCGCCAGCAGCTTCGTGGGGGGTGAAGCTTTCTTT.

This chain uses TRBV24-1 with TRBJ2-1; no clear D gene. The V end lost 5 bases, the J end lost 10 bases, and 14 bases lay between the germline ends. Germline values: CDR1 KGHDR, CDR2 SFDVKD. The CDR3 has 13 residues. CDR3 region: CATSAPTGAEQFF. The CDR3 DNA sequence: TGTGCCACCAGTGCCCCCACTGGAGCGGAGCAGTTCTTC.

J is TRBJ1-1 and V is TRBV7-9, with unresolved D. The germline V and J ends were trimmed by 1 base and 0 bases, with 6 bases remaining between them. The V gene's germline CDR1 is SEHNR and CDR2 FQNEAQ (reference sequence). CDR3 size: 14 residues. The CDR3 DNA sequence: TGTGCCAGCAGCTTAGGAGAAATGAACACTGAAGCTTTCTTT. Its protein product is CASSLGEMNTEAFF.

The V gene is TRBV7-9, the J gene TRBJ2-5; D call uncertain. Trimming left V 7 bases short and J 5 bases short, with 11 bases between. The CDR3 spans 12 residues. The germline V gene has CDR1 SEHNR and CDR2 FQNEAQ (reference sequence). The CDR3 protein is CASTSLGETQYF. The CDR3 bases are TGTGCCAGCACCTCCCTCGGTGAGACCCAGTACTTC.

The V and J genes are TRBV18 and TRBJ1-6; the D gene is possibly TRBD1 (6 bases). CDR3 length equals 14 residues. Germline CDR1 KGHSH, CDR2 LQKENI. The germline V and J ends were trimmed by 3 bases and 7 bases, with 10 bases remaining between them. CDR3 sequence (DNA): TGTGCCAGCTCACCGACAGGATACAATTCACCCCTCCACTTT. Protein sequence: CASSPTGYNSPLHF.

The chain recombines TRBV13 with TRBJ1-2, with D unclear. V lost 5 bases and J 4 bases, leaving 17 bases between the germline ends. The germline gives CDR1 PRHDT, CDR2 FYEKMQ (reference sequence). The length of the CDR3 is 15 residues. CDR3 nucleotide sequence: TGTGCCAGCAGCGAAAGAGGTCGGAATTTCTATGGCTACACCTTC. This sequence encodes CASSERGRNFYGYTF.

The chain joins TRBV2 to TRBJ1-2; D may be TRBD1 (6 bases). Looked up from germline, CDR1 is SNHLY and CDR2 is FYNNEI. Trimming took 6 bases from V and 4 from J, leaving 12 bases between them. CDR3 length equals 13 residues. This CDR3 is CASRSGTSYGYTF. CDR3 DNA: TGTGCCAGCAGATCCGGGACAAGCTATGGCTACACCTTC.

The chain is built from TRBV19 and TRBJ2-7; 8 bases match TRBD2. The germline CDR1 and CDR2 sequences are LNHDA and SQIVND (reference sequence). V gave up 3 bases and J gave up 5 bases; unmatched junction bases: 6. CDR3 size: 14 residues. The CDR3 DNA reads as TGTGCCAGTAGTATGCAGCGGGAGTCCCACGAGCAGTACTTC. Protein: CASSMQRESHEQYF. Combining the CDR3 with reference TRBV19 and TRBJ2-7 gives the whole variable domain DGGITQSPKYLFRKEGQNVTLSCEQNLNHDAMYWYRQDPGQGLRLIYYSQIVNDFQKGDIAEGYSVSREKKESFPLTVTSAQKNPTAFYLCASSMQRESHEQYFGPGTRLTVT.

This chain uses TRBV4-3 with TRBJ2-2; D gene unclear. Germline V gene lookup returns CDR1 LGHNA and CDR2 YSLEER. V was pared by 0 bases and J by 3 bases, with 8 bases between. CDR3 length: 15 residues. The CDR3 sequence: CASSQDPTDTGELFF. CDR3 bases: TGCGCCAGCAGCCAAGATCCTACGGACACCGGGGAGCTGTTTTTT.

V and J are TRBV6-5 and TRBJ1-5; D gene ambiguous. V was clipped by 6 bases and J by 4 bases, with 13 bases between them. There are 14 residues in the CDR3. The germline V gene encodes CDR1 MNHEY and CDR2 SVGAGI. This CDR3 is CASRPRGGNQPQHF. The CDR3 DNA reads TGTGCCAGCAGGCCTAGAGGCGGTAATCAGCCCCAGCATTTT.

The chain has TRBV7-2 and TRBJ1-1; TRBD1 might be the D (6 bases). Trimming pared 1 base from V and 4 bases from J, leaving 7 bases between. The length of the CDR3 is 13 residues. The germline gives CDR1 SGHTA, CDR2 FQGNSA. This CDR3 is CASSLVTGTEAFF. The CDR3 nucleotides read TGTGCCAGCAGCTTAGTGACAGGCACTGAAGCTTTCTTT.

The J gene is TRBJ1-1, the V gene TRBV2; D not resolved. V was shortened by 4 bases and J by 4 bases, with 7 bases between the two germline ends. CDR3 length: 12 amino acids. Germline loops: CDR1 SNHLY, CDR2 FYNNEI. CDR3 loop: CASSARTTEAFF. In nucleotides, the CDR3 is TGTGCCAGCAGTGCTAGAACCACTGAAGCTTTCTTT. Filled out from reference TRBV2 and TRBJ1-1, the complete variable domain reads EPEVTQTPSHQVTQMGQEVILRCVPISNHLYFYWYRQILGQKVEFLVSFYNNEISEKSEIFDDQFSVERPDGSNFTLKIRSTKLEDSAMYFCASSARTTEAFFGQGTRLTVV.

The chain has TRBV28 and TRBJ1-1; 11 bases are shared with TRBD1. The trim removed 2 bases at V and 1 base at J, leaving 3 bases unmatched. The CDR3 is made up of 16 amino acids. In germline, CDR1 is MDHEN, CDR2 SYDVKM. The CDR3 sequence is CASSLGGQGGNTEAFF. The CDR3 DNA follows: TGTGCCAGCAGTTTAGGGGGACAGGGGGGGAACACTGAAGCTTTCTTT.

J is TRBJ1-4 and V is TRBV4-3; D uncertain. This CDR3 spans 15 amino acids. V dropped 0 bases and J dropped 0 bases, with 5 bases sitting between them. Germline CDR1 reads LGHNA; CDR2 reads YSLEER. The CDR3 is CASSQDRATNEKLFF. CDR3 DNA sequence: TGCGCCAGCAGCCAAGATCGGGCAACTAATGAAAAACTGTTTTTT.

The chain employs TRBV28 and TRBJ2-7; unclear D gene. Germline assignment: CDR1 MDHEN and CDR2 SYDVKM. V lost 4 bases, J lost 1 base, and 5 bases lay in between. The CDR3 runs 12 residues. As DNA, the CDR3 is TGTGCCAGCAGTTCCCCTTCCTACGAGCAGTACTTC. Its protein is CASSSPSYEQYF.

CDR3 in amino acids: CASSLSTTGSGQPQHF. The CDR3 DNA is TGTGCCAGCAGCTTGTCCACGACAGGGAGTGGGCAGCCCCAGCATTTT. The gene calls are TRBV7-2 and TRBJ1-5, with 7 bases matching TRBD1. This CDR3 has 16 residues. Germline values: CDR1 SGHTA, CDR2 FQGNSA. The V segment lost 3 bases and the J segment 7 bases; nucleotides outside the gene matches: 12.

This clone has only one observation. This chain connects TRBV9 to TRBJ1-2; D is perhaps TRBD1 (6 bases). This CDR3 is 16 amino acids long. The V end lost 4 bases, the J end lost 3 bases, and 19 bases lay between the germline ends. CDR1 and CDR2 (germline): SGDLS, YYNGEE. CDR3 protein: CASSPGGSPAYYGYTF. CDR3 nucleotides: TGTGCCAGCAGCCCGGGGGGCAGCCCAGCTTACTATGGCTACACCTTC.

This chain links TRBV11-2 with TRBJ2-1, with TRBD2 matching 12 bases. Germline values: CDR1 SGHAT, CDR2 FQNNGV. The V segment lost 6 bases and the J segment 2 bases; nucleotides outside the gene matches: 2. The CDR3 has 15 residues. This chain's CDR3 is CASRRLAGAYNEQFF. The CDR3 DNA follows: TGTGCCAGCAGAAGACTAGCGGGGGCCTACAATGAGCAGTTCTTC.

V is TRBV7-3 and J is TRBJ2-3; D perhaps matches TRBD2 (5 bases). Trimming stripped 0 bases from V and 2 bases from J, with 9 bases between. From germline, CDR1 is SGHTA and CDR2 FQGTGA. The CDR3 contains 15 residues. The CDR3 sequence: CASSLTRTFTDTQYF. Written as DNA, the CDR3 is TGTGCCAGCAGCTTAACGAGGACTTTCACAGATACGCAGTATTTT. Drawing the rest from reference TRBV7-3 and TRBJ2-3, the complete variable domain is GAGVSQTPSNKVTEKGKYVELRCDPISGHTALYWYRQSLGQGPEFLIYFQGTGAADDSGLPNDRFFAVRPEGSVSTLKIQRTERGDSAVYLCASSLTRTFTDTQYFGPGTRLTVL.

The chain has TRBV7-9 and TRBJ2-1, with TRBD1 matching 10 bases. This CDR3 comprises 16 residues. Germline loops: CDR1 SEHNR, CDR2 FQNEAQ (reference sequence). V lost 5 bases to trimming and J lost 6 bases; unmatched junction nucleotides: 10. The CDR3 loop is CASSQPGTGEVNEQFF. CDR3 coding DNA: TGTGCCAGCAGCCAGCCAGGGACAGGGGAGGTCAATGAGCAGTTCTTC.

This chain joins TRBV7-9 and TRBJ2-5; a weak D match, TRBD1 (5 bases). Germline-derived CDR1 and CDR2 are SEHNR and FQNEAQ (reference sequence). Trimming took 0 bases from V and 2 from J, leaving 10 bases between them. This CDR3 region has 15 residues. CDR3 sequence: CASSLAGLGQETQYF. The CDR3 nucleotides are TGTGCCAGCAGCTTAGCGGGGCTGGGGCAAGAGACCCAGTACTTC.

V and J are TRBV7-2 and TRBJ1-1, with 7 bases fitting TRBD1. Germline CDR1 and CDR2: SGHTA and FQGNSA. The trim removed 0 bases at V and 7 bases at J, leaving 5 bases unmatched. This CDR3 has 14 amino acids. The CDR3 DNA sequence: TGTGCCAGCAGCTTAGCAGGGGGCTACGGTGAAGCTTTCTTT. It yields the protein CASSLAGGYGEAFF. The full variable domain, in which reference TRBV7-2 and TRBJ1-1 provide the parts outside the CDR3, is GAGVSQSPSNKVTEKGKDVELRCDPISGHTALYWYRQSLGQGLEFLIYFQGNSAPDKSGLPSDRFSAERTGGSVSTLTIQRTQQEDSAVYLCASSLAGGYGEAFFGQGTRLTVV.

The CDR3, as DNA: TGTGCCAGCAGCTTGGCCCGCTACAATGAGCAGTTCTTC. The encoded protein is CASSLARYNEQFF. This sequence joins TRBV5-6 and TRBJ2-1; no clear D. In germline, CDR1 is SGHDT, CDR2 YYEEEE. The CDR3 covers 13 residues. Deletions cut 0 bases from V and 3 bases from J, with 4 bases between.

The chain has TRBV27 and TRBJ1-6; 8 bases agree with TRBD1. Germline values: CDR1 MNHEY, CDR2 SMNVEV (reference sequence). Losses at the gene ends were 0 bases for V and 10 bases for J; bases not matched to a gene: 14. The CDR3 has 18 amino acids. The CDR3 bases are TGTGCCAGCAGTTTATCTGGACAGGGACGCTCGCCTAGGTCACCCCTCCACTTT. It is translated as CASSLSGQGRSPRSPLHF.

The V call is TRBV28, the J call TRBJ1-1; the D gene is possibly TRBD1 (6 bases). The V gene's germline CDR1 is MDHEN and CDR2 SYDVKM. The germline V and J ends were trimmed by 2 bases and 7 bases, with 17 bases remaining between them. The CDR3 is 15 amino acids. CDR3 sequence reads: CASSLPGTSSLEAFF. The DNA of the CDR3 is TGTGCCAGCAGTTTACCAGGGACATCATCACTTGAAGCTTTCTTT.

The chain has TRBV7-2 and TRBJ1-1; TRBD1 might be the D (6 bases). Between the trimmed V and J ends, which lost 4 bases and 3 bases, there was a span of 9 bases. From germline, CDR1 is SGHTA and CDR2 FQGNSA. The CDR3 runs 13 residues. CDR3 bases: TGTGCCAGCAGCTACGGACAGCACACTGAAGCTTTCTTT. Amino acids: CASSYGQHTEAFF.

This clone has just a few counts. V gene TRBV3-1 (or the pseudogene TRBV3-2) combines with J gene TRBJ1-3; no reliable D call. The CDR3 loop spans 16 amino acids. Germline V lookup: CDR1 LGHDT, CDR2 YNNKEL (reference sequence). Trimming removed 0 bases from V and 8 bases from J, with 17 bases in between. The CDR3 DNA reads as TGTGCCAGCAGCCAAGATTTTGGCGGCCAGAGGGACACCATATATTTT. The encoded protein is CASSQDFGGQRDTIYF.

The V and J genes are TRBV19 and TRBJ2-3; 8 nucleotides agree with TRBD1. The germline gives CDR1 LNHDA, CDR2 SQIVND (reference sequence). The CDR3 has 18 amino acids. The V and J ends lost 5 bases and 5 bases, in that order; junction bases with no gene match: 18. The DNA for the CDR3 is TGTGCCAGTAGTGCCCGGGACAGGTGGATACTGGGAGGAGATACGCAGTATTTT. Amino acid sequence: CASSARDRWILGGDTQYF.

In DNA, the CDR3 is TGTGCCAGCAGCGTGGAAGCGGGAGGGCATGGTGAGCAGTTCTTC. It encodes CASSVEAGGHGEQFF. The genes are TRBV9 and TRBJ2-1; 10 bases line up with TRBD2. With V trimmed by 2 bases and J by 9 bases, 8 bases remained unmatched. Looked up from germline, CDR1 is SGDLS and CDR2 is YYNGEE. This CDR3 comprises 15 residues. Using reference TRBV9 and TRBJ2-1 for the parts outside the CDR3, the full variable domain is DSGVTQTPKHLITATGQRVTLRCSPRSGDLSVYWYQQSLDQGLQFLIQYYNGEERAKGNILERFSAQQFPDLHSELNLSSLELGDSALYFCASSVEAGGHGEQFFGPGTRLTVL.